One and the same sample provided the 2 T cell receptor beta chains below, sequenced in a study of naive and memory T cell subsets (dated by TCRdb to 2015 to 2018). Overall study results and their limits: Naive repertoires, especially CD8, contained a few larger clonotypes, possibly memory cells re-expressing CD45RA.

Libraries were constructed by UMI-ligation and nested PCR. These reads were obtained on an Illumina MiSeq. An equimolar mix of two oligonucleotides covering both TRBC1 and TRBC2 was used as the beta constant-region primer. Four rounds of PCR, combining the SP2 primer with nested alpha and beta constant-region primers, were used to amplify the ligated cDNA. TCRdb itself trimmed the public reads at Q25 with fastp, ran MiXCR and retained productive beta chains. Every entry covers one CDR3 protein and lists the most common genes and DNA from its rows. The sample has approximately 150,000 distinct CDR3 sequences on record, approximately 21% of them singletons. The ten largest make up 0.6% to 0.7% of the sample. Their antigens remain unidentified. Sample: naive CD8+ T cells from blood. The meaning of the sample's cell subset or site label: naive T cells, CD45RA high CD27+. These receptors were collected from a human donor in good health.

This clonotype came up a few times. The chain employs TRBV12-3 or TRBV12-4 and TRBJ2-4; 8 bases fit TRBD1. V gave up 3 bases and J gave up 8 bases; unmatched junction bases: 9. This CDR3 comprises 15 residues. The CDR3 here is CASSFRTGPSDIQYF. In nucleotides, the CDR3 is TGTGCCAGCAGTTTTCGGACAGGGCCGTCGGACATTCAGTACTTC.

Note on this clonotype: The junction departs from germline at one end; a sequencing error may be responsible. The V call is TRBV3-1, the J call TRBJ2-4, with 9 positions matching TRBD1. This CDR3 has 19 residues. CDR1 is LGHDT and CDR2 is YNNKEL in the germline V gene (reference sequence). The CDR3 DNA is TGTACCAGCAGCCAAGGTCCGGGACAGGGTTTTCTGGCCAAAAACATTCAGTACTTC. Amino acid sequence: CTSSQGPGQGFLAKNIQYF.